This TCR beta chain was recovered during a study of OX40 agonist ivuxolimab in advanced cancers. About the research overall: Dosing consisted of intravenous ivuxolimab at 0.01 to 10 mg/kg every 2 weeks.

TCRdb's table, derived via immunoSEQ multiplex PCR, lists solely in-frame clones and lacks some. The sample has roughly 72,000 clones, about 85% seen once. The V end was cut by 0 bases, the J end by 2 bases, with 8 bases between. The CDR3 is made up of 15 amino acids. Germline V gene sequence: CDR1 MNHEY, CDR2 SVGAGI. Worth noting for this clone: Its specificity is not known.

Study findings and constraints: Clonal expansion by week 6 occurred in CD4+ and CD8+ blood T cells (at 0.1 to 3.0 mg/kg). A proportion of nonresponders additionally exhibited low normalized T-cell clonal expansion.

The timepoints at which blood was sampled were baseline, cycle 4 day 1, and cycle 7 day 1. Sequencing was performed on CD4+ or CD8+ T cells sorted from blood, taken in a trial of the OX40 agonist ivuxolimab. The source is an adult with an advanced solid tumor such as melanoma, head and neck, liver or kidney cancer. The chain links TRBV6-5 to TRBJ1-3, with D uncertain. CDR3 sequence: CASSYSWGTGNTIYF. The CDR3 DNA follows: TGTGCCAGCAGTTACTCGTGGGGAACTGGAAACACCATATATTTT.